This TCR beta chain was identified in a study of T cell responses to AZD1222 COVID-19 vaccine. Points from the study as a whole: Just six people given AZD1222 tested seropositive at baseline. A reported finding is that nearly half of spike-specific TCRs target unmutated variant regions.

The method was immunoSEQ multiplex PCR; TCRdb's version includes in-frame clones alone and lacks a portion of them. The data contain about 140,000 clones, around 92% of them singletons. As for this clone: Antigen specificity is unknown.

Germline-derived CDR1 and CDR2 are SGHDT and YYEEEE. The CDR3 runs to 15 residues. V lost 5 bases and J lost 2; bases outside the gene matches: 7. Sequenced material: peripheral blood, taken on day 0 of AZD1222 vaccination. This rearrangement joins TRBV5-6 to TRBJ2-7, with 10 bases aligning to TRBD2. The clonotype originates from an adult in good health. This CDR3 is CASSSSGGPPYEQYF. CDR3 bases: TGTGCCAGCAGTTCTAGCGGGGGTCCTCCCTACGAGCAGTACTTC. The whole variable domain, filled in from reference TRBV5-6 and TRBJ2-7, reads DAGVTQSPTHLIKTRGQQVTLRCSPKSGHDTVSWYQQALGQGPQFIFQYYEEEERQRGNFPDRFSGHQFPNYSSELNVNALLLGDSALYLCASSSSGGPPYEQYFGPGTRLTVT.